A selection of T cell receptor beta chains follows, all from one sample in a study of T cell changes during pregnancy in multiple sclerosis. The data were produced by immunoSEQ multiplex PCR, yet TCRdb's version contains in-frame clones alone and is incomplete. Found here are over 35,000 clones, 87% of them singletons; the top ten hold under 0.9%. This material consisted of CD4+ T cells from peripheral blood mononuclear cells, taken after pregnancy. The receptors were gathered from a female donor with multiple sclerosis, enrolled in a pregnancy study. Both conserved end residues are part of each CDR3. The D gene is left open where the match is weak. For some rows the clone size is stated as once, few or many, or as a class when expanded; others skip it.

D gene,V gene,J gene,clone size,CDR3 protein,CDR3 DNA
.,TRBV5-1,TRBJ1-3,.,CASSAGGLASGNTIYF,TGCGCCAGCAGCGCGGGGGGATTAGCCTCTGGAAACACCATATATTTT
TRBD1,TRBV19,TRBJ1-6,.,CASSSWTGDSPLHF,TGTGCCAGTAGTTCCTGGACAGGGGATTCACCCCTCCACTTT
.,TRBV11-1,TRBJ2-1,.,CATRTGYNEQFF,TGTGCCACCAGGACGGGGTACAATGAGCAGTTCTTC
.,TRBV10-1,TRBJ2-1,.,CASSLEGGDNEQFF,TGCGCCAGTTCTCTTGAGGGGGGGGACAATGAGCAGTTCTTC
.,TRBV7-2,TRBJ1-2,.,CASSSDRRHGYTF,TGTGCCAGCAGCTCCGATAGGCGGCATGGCTACACCTTC
TRBD1,TRBV6-4,TRBJ2-7,.,CASSDSAGGPYEQYF,TGTGCCAGCAGTGACTCGGCAGGGGGTCCCTACGAGCAGTACTTC
.,TRBV6-5,TRBJ2-7,.,CASSYGGFGYEQYF,TGTGCCAGCAGTTACGGAGGGTTCGGCTACGAGCAGTACTTC
TRBD1,TRBV19,TRBJ1-2,.,CASTNDRAWGYTF,TGTGCCAGTACAAACGACAGGGCTTGGGGCTACACCTTC
.,TRBV12-5,TRBJ1-4,.,CASGLVEDGSRSVSEKLFF,TGTGCTAGTGGTTTGGTCGAGGATGGCTCCCGGAGCGTCAGCGAAAAACTGTTTTTT
TRBD2,TRBV5-1,TRBJ2-7,.,CASSWGTSGTYEQYF,TGCGCCAGCAGCTGGGGGACTAGCGGGACCTACGAGCAGTACTTC
TRBD1,TRBV6-6,TRBJ2-1,.,CASSAGQGSYNEQFF,TGTGCCAGCAGCGCGGGACAGGGCTCCTACAATGAGCAGTTCTTC
TRBD2,TRBV5-1,TRBJ2-5,.,CASSWASGVGETQYF,TGCGCCAGCAGCTGGGCTAGCGGGGTTGGGGAGACCCAGTACTTC
.,TRBV5-1,TRBJ1-6,once,CASSPTGIQNSPLHF,TGCGCCAGCAGCCCTACAGGGATACAAAATTCACCCCTCCACTTT